This T cell receptor (beta chain) was documented in a study of T cell clusters in autoimmune cytopenias (dated by TCRdb to between 2019 and 2020). Study-wide context: A median TRB sequencing depth of 50,000 to 60,000 reads per sample was reached, and a median of around 2,000 distinct TRB clonotypes per sample was obtained. Alongside healthy, CLL and autoimmune hepatitis controls, autoimmune cytopenia patients had their peripheral blood TRB and IGH repertoires sequenced at active disease and again during treatment follow-up. The study was designed to test whether a disease-specific immune repertoire signature usable as a blood-based biomarker is carried by autoimmune cytopenia patients. Study-wide findings and limitations: TRB repertoire shifts, with less even repertoires observed in secondary cytopenia and CLL, were mostly attributed to lymphoma bias rather than autoimmunity. The T cell clusters were only ever defined in silico, so experimental validation of their functional role was still needed. The cluster-lack signature was not seen for secondary cytopenia versus CLL, apparently masked by the dominant lymphoma-associated repertoire. Healthy donors showed approximately 3.3-fold more exclusive TRB clusters than active autoimmune hepatitis patients, consistent with an autoimmunity-wide signature. The GLIPH analysis suggested a lack of physiological T cell clusters in primary autoimmune cytopenia patients, since roughly 49 clusters were exclusive to healthy donors whereas some 18 were exclusive to patients.

The CDR1 and CDR2 encoded by the germline V gene (reference sequence) are SGHNT and YYREEE. The CDR3 runs 15 amino acids, cysteine and phenylalanine included. No DNA was logged. To note about this clonotype: Its antigen remains undetermined.

Multiplex PCR with a touch-down protocol amplified TRB rearrangements, with the TRB-A and TRB-B primer pools combined in a single tube. Two consecutive PCR reactions with Phusion HS II polymerase added Illumina adapters and sample indices to the amplicons. The amplicons were purified from gel with the NucleoSpin Gel and PCR Clean-up kit, after which the amplicons were quantified by Qubit and checked for quality on an Agilent 2100 Bioanalyzer. Sequencing of the libraries was done on an Illumina MiSeq with 600-cycle, single-indexed, paired-end runs. In the authors' own workflow: MiXCR version 2.1.12 with the default MiXCR reference library was used to align and assemble TRB reads. A clone was defined by each unique CDR3 nucleotide sequence, and analysis was restricted to productive sequences with at least two reads. Repertoire diversity was assessed by alpha-parameterized diversity profiles (alpha 0 to 5), including Shannon (alpha 1) and Simpson (alpha 2) indices, computed with an R script. Combinatorial TRB VJ usage was computed with the tcR package and compared between cohorts by principal component analysis with ade4. Using GLIPH, TCRbeta CDR3s were clustered on pairs of cohorts matched for age and read depth, and a Wilcoxon test was used to compare cluster frequencies. TCRdb reanalyzed the reads, keeping one entry per CDR3 protein sequence and omitting DNA. The V and J calls were determined by TCRdb, not by the authors. This specimen's table enumerates about 9,500 distinct CDR3 sequences. Jointly, the top ten make up nearly 9.5% of the sample.

For each sample, TRB amplification used roughly 270 ng of peripheral blood genomic DNA, equal to about 37,000 genome equivalents. The sequenced sample consisted of peripheral blood. This TCR was sampled from a human donor with an autoimmune cytopenia or autoimmune hepatitis (not recorded which). This chain is built from TRBV5-4 and TRBJ2-5; TCRdb calls TRBD2, which cannot be checked without DNA. The CDR3 is CASSFGPAEGETQYF.